This T cell receptor beta chain came from a study of blood T cell repertoires in COVID-19. About the research overall: T cells, B-cell-depleted T cells, or PBMCs provided the cDNA or gDNA that served as material.

Assay used: immunoSEQ multiplex PCR; TCRdb lists only in-frame clones, some missing. The repertoire holds under 250,000 clones, with roughly 86% as singletons. CDR3 length equals 15 residues. Germline V gene lookup returns CDR1 SQVTM and CDR2 ANQGSEA. Deletions cut 5 bases from V and 3 bases from J, with 18 bases between. The source material was PBMCs or T cells enriched from blood (not recorded which). The V call is TRBV29-1, the J call TRBJ2-3, with D possibly being TRBD2 (6 bases). The clonotype originates from a woman in her thirties with acute COVID-19. Here the CDR3 reads CSVPITAGKTDTQYF. CDR3 sequence (DNA): TGCAGCGTTCCCATTACCGCGGGAAAAACAGATACGCAGTATTTT.